One and the same sample provided the 20 T cell receptor beta chains below, sequenced in a study of blood T cell repertoires in COVID-19. This table comes from immunoSEQ multiplex PCR, and its TCRdb copy is limited to in-frame clones, with some not included. Among 120,000 to 150,000 clones listed, 88% were seen once. The sample consisted of peripheral blood. Source of these receptors: a human donor in a cohort sampled during active COVID-19.

The CDR3 protein is CASSLDFVRGITDTQYF. CDR3 coding DNA: TGCGCCAGCAGCTTGGACTTCGTTAGGGGTATCACAGATACGCAGTATTTT. The V gene is TRBV5-1, the J gene TRBJ2-3, with D tentatively TRBD1 (5 bases). CDR1 is SGHRS and CDR2 is YFSETQ in the germline V gene. Trimming shortened V by 0 bases and J by 2 bases, and 16 bases separated the two germline ends. This CDR3 contains 17 residues.

The CDR3 DNA reads TGTGCCAGTAGTATGGGGGCCAACACCGGGGAGCTGTTTTTT. Its protein product is CASSMGANTGELFF. This chain uses TRBV19 with TRBJ2-2; D is perhaps TRBD1 (6 bases). This CDR3 region has 14 residues. V gave up 3 bases and J gave up 2 bases, with 7 bases separating them. Germline V gives CDR1 LNHDA, CDR2 SQIVND (reference sequence).

This CDR3 reads CASSYSPSGGTYEQYF. Here the CDR3 DNA reads TGTGCCAGCAGTTACTCACCTAGCGGGGGAACCTACGAGCAGTACTTC. The chain recombines TRBV6-5 with TRBJ2-7, with TRBD2 matching 10 bases. Trimming cost V 0 bases and J 2 bases; bases outside gene matches: 4. This CDR3 comprises 16 residues. Germline V CDR1 and CDR2: MNHEY, SVGAGI.

V gene TRBV5-1 combines with J gene TRBJ2-7; D is undetermined. The CDR3 is 14 amino acids. The V end lost 2 bases, the J end lost 0 bases, and 9 bases lay between the germline ends. In germline, CDR1 is SGHRS, CDR2 YFSETQ. CDR3 sequence reads: CASSFLQNSYEQYF. The CDR3 DNA follows: TGCGCCAGCAGCTTCCTTCAGAACTCCTACGAGCAGTACTTC.

The DNA for the CDR3 is TGTGCCAGCAGCTTAGCGTCCCTAGCGGGGGGGCTCCAAGAGACCCAGTACTTC. Encoded protein: CASSLASLAGGLQETQYF. V and J are TRBV7-2 and TRBJ2-5; 12 nucleotides align to TRBD2. V shed 0 bases, J shed 1 base, and the junction held 6 bases outside the gene matches. The CDR3 runs to 18 residues. In germline, CDR1 is SGHTA, CDR2 FQGNSA.

The chain joins TRBV13 to TRBJ2-1; tentative D call: TRBD2 (6 bases). The CDR3 runs 15 residues. Trimming took 3 bases from V and 8 from J, leaving 17 bases between them. Germline loops: CDR1 PRHDT, CDR2 FYEKMQ (reference sequence). CDR3 loop: CASSFTGATGDEQFF. The CDR3 DNA is TGTGCCAGCAGCTTTACGGGAGCAACAGGCGATGAGCAGTTCTTC.

The genes are TRBV2 and TRBJ2-1; D may be TRBD2 (5 bases). This CDR3 is 14 amino acids long. The germline V gene encodes CDR1 SNHLY and CDR2 FYNNEI. The V and J ends lost 6 bases and 2 bases respectively, with 11 bases between them. The DNA for the CDR3 is TGTGCCAGCAGGTCGGCGGGTACCTACAATGAGCAGTTCTTC. As protein: CASRSAGTYNEQFF.

V and J are TRBV28 and TRBJ2-5; D gene uncertain. Deletions cut 6 bases from V and 3 bases from J, with 2 bases between. From germline, CDR1 is MDHEN and CDR2 SYDVKM. This CDR3 has 10 amino acids. CDR3 coding DNA: TGTGCCAGCAGCGAAGAGACCCAGTACTTC. This gives the protein CASSEETQYF.

This sequence joins TRBV5-4 and TRBJ2-5; TRBD2 agrees at 9 bases. The CDR3 totals 17 residues. Germline CDR1 is SGHNT and CDR2 is YYREEE (reference sequence). The J segment lost 8 bases and the V segment lost 5 bases, leaving 19 bases of the junction unmatched. Here the CDR3 DNA reads TGTGCCAGCAGTTTAACCGAGCGGGGGGCACATCGTAGAACCCAGTACTTC. Its translation is CASSLTERGAHRRTQYF.

The genes are TRBV11-3 and TRBJ2-1; a possible D gene is TRBD2 (6 bases). The V end lost 3 bases, the J end lost 7 bases, and 7 bases lay between the germline ends. This CDR3 has 12 residues. From germline, CDR1 is SGHNT and CDR2 YENEEA. The CDR3 DNA reads as TGTGCCAGCAGCTTCGGAGGGAATGAGCAGTTCTTC. Encoded protein: CASSFGGNEQFF.

The gene calls are TRBV2 and TRBJ2-7; TRBD2 agrees at 12 bases. Germline V lookup: CDR1 SNHLY, CDR2 FYNNEI. V trimming: 6 bases; J trimming: 6 bases; junction bases outside the gene matches: 6. The CDR3 contains 14 residues. The CDR3 region is CASSSSGGAVEQYF. The CDR3 DNA is TGTGCCAGCAGCTCTAGCGGGGGGGCCGTCGAGCAGTACTTC.

The chain is built from TRBV7-8 and TRBJ1-5; D gene ambiguous. Germline values: CDR1 SGHVS, CDR2 FQNEAQ. With 1 base removed from V and 2 bases from J, the gap between germline ends came to 6 bases. The CDR3 length is 14 residues. In nucleotides, the CDR3 is TGTGCCAGCAGCTTAGGAGGAGGCAATCAGCCCCAGCATTTT. It translates to CASSLGGGNQPQHF.

DNA for the CDR3: TGTGCCTGCCGGTCTAGCGGGAGGGTTGAGCAGTTCTTC. It translates to CACRSSGRVEQFF. This chain uses TRBV7-2 with TRBJ2-1, with 12 bases lining up with TRBD2. Germline V gene lookup returns CDR1 SGHTA and CDR2 FQGNSA. With 11 bases clipped from V and 9 bases from J, the junction kept 8 bases outside the gene matches. There are 13 residues in the CDR3.

This chain uses TRBV7-8 with TRBJ2-5, with 10 bases lining up with TRBD1. The germline CDR1 and CDR2 sequences are SGHVS and FQNEAQ. The CDR3 consists of 18 residues. After removal of 5 bases from V and 0 bases from J, the junction contained 12 bases not matched to a gene. This CDR3 is CASSTSFRDRGNQETQYF. The CDR3 DNA sequence: TGTGCCAGCAGCACTTCATTCCGGGACAGGGGTAACCAAGAGACCCAGTACTTC.

The chain recombines TRBV6-2 or TRBV6-3 with TRBJ1-2; the D is unclear. Germline V lookup: CDR1 MNHEY, CDR2 SVGEGT. V was pared by 0 bases and J by 3 bases, with 11 bases between. This CDR3 has 15 residues. CDR3 sequence: CASSYSGRRDYGYTF. For the CDR3, the DNA is TGTGCCAGCAGTTACTCGGGGAGAAGGGACTATGGCTACACCTTC.

The V gene is TRBV5-1, the J gene TRBJ2-1; TRBD1 aligns across 7 bases. The CDR3 covers 15 residues. The J segment lost 5 bases and the V segment lost 0 bases, leaving 5 bases of the junction unmatched. Germline CDR1 is SGHRS and CDR2 is YFSETQ. The CDR3 loop reads CASSLAGTANNEQFF. The CDR3 bases are TGCGCCAGCAGCTTGGCCGGGACAGCTAACAATGAGCAGTTCTTC.

J is TRBJ1-4 and V is TRBV11-1; 8 bases match TRBD1. V trimming: 3 bases; J trimming: 8 bases; junction bases outside the gene matches: 5. In germline, CDR1 is SGHAT, CDR2 FQDESV (reference sequence). The CDR3 covers 14 residues. The CDR3 here is CASSFDRGGEKLFF. CDR3 nucleotides: TGTGCCAGCAGCTTCGACAGGGGCGGCGAAAAACTGTTTTTT.

This clone has only a few counts. The CDR3 DNA is TGTGCCAGTAGTGCCCGGGACAGCTCCATCTACGAGCAGTACTTC. This translates into CASSARDSSIYEQYF. The V call is TRBV19, the J call TRBJ2-7, with 7 bases matching TRBD1. CDR3 length: 15 residues. V lost 5 bases, J lost 3 bases, and 10 bases stayed unmatched. Germline V CDR1 and CDR2: LNHDA, SQIVND (reference sequence).

The chain carries TRBV4-2 and TRBJ2-7, with 13 positions matching TRBD2. The germline V gene encodes CDR1 LGHNA and CDR2 YNFKEQ. The V and J ends lost 1 base and 3 bases, in that order; junction bases with no gene match: 9. CDR3 length: 18 amino acids. As DNA, the CDR3 is TGTGCCAGCAGCCAAGTTGGACTAGCGGGAGATGGACTCTACGAGCAGTACTTC. Protein: CASSQVGLAGDGLYEQYF.

CDR3 sequence reads: CASSLTLTVRFYGYTF. The CDR3 bases are TGTGCCAGCAGTTTAACCCTGACAGTCCGTTTCTATGGCTACACCTTC. This chain joins TRBV28 and TRBJ1-2; D is perhaps TRBD1 (5 bases). The CDR3 covers 16 residues. Looked up from germline, CDR1 is MDHEN and CDR2 is SYDVKM. The V and J ends lost 2 bases and 4 bases respectively, with 17 bases between them.